This T cell receptor beta chain was recorded in a study of control samples from healthy donors and cancer patients. Germline CDR1 and CDR2: SNHLY and FYNNEI. The CDR3 has 14 amino acids. Trimming left V 2 bases short and J 12 bases short, with 14 bases between. The data were produced by immunoSEQ multiplex PCR, yet TCRdb's version contains in-frame clones alone and is incomplete. This sample has roughly 120,000 clones, with about 95% found just once. This chain uses TRBV2 with TRBJ1-6; the D is unclear. Sequenced: blood. This receptor was obtained from a man younger than 40 in good health. The CDR3 DNA reads as TGTGCCAGCAGTGAAACCATCGGAATTTTACCCCTCCACTTT. As protein: CASSETIGILPLHF. Full variable domain (missing parts from reference TRBV2 and TRBJ1-6): EPEVTQTPSHQVTQMGQEVILRCVPISNHLYFYWYRQILGQKVEFLVSFYNNEISEKSEIFDDQFSVERPDGSNFTLKIRSTKLEDSAMYFCASSETIGILPLHFGNGTRLTVT.